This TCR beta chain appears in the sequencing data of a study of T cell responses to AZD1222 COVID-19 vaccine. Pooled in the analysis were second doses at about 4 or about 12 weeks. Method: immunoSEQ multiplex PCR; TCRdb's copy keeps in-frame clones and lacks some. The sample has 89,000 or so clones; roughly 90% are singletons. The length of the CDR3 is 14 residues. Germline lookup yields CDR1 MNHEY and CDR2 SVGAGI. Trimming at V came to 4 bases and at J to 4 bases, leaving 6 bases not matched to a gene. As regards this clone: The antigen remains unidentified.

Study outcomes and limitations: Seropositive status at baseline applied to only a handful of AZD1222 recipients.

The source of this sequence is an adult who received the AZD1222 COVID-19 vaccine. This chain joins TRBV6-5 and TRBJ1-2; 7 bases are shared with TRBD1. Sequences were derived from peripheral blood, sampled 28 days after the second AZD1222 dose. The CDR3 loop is CASSSRQGFYGYTF. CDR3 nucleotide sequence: TGTGCCAGCAGTTCCCGACAGGGTTTCTATGGCTACACCTTC.